Listed below are T cell receptor beta chains from one sample, sequenced in a study of cytomegalovirus exposure and HLA in healthy donors. Method: immunoSEQ multiplex PCR; TCRdb's copy keeps in-frame clones and lacks some. The sample gives 90,000 to 100,000 clones, around 9.6% of which show up once; around 5% is in the top ten. Sequenced sample: PBMCs. The source is a man aged 45-60 years in good health and CMV-seropositive. The CDR3 runs from the conserved cysteine through the conserved F or W. The order of the fields is clone size, J gene, D gene, V gene, CDR3 protein, CDR3 DNA. The D gene is left open where the match is weak. Clone size appears in some rows only: once, few, many, or a class for an expanded clone.

-,TRBJ2-7,TRBD2,TRBV9,CASSFNPLASSYEQYF,TGTGCCAGCAGCTTCAACCCACTAGCGAGCTCCTACGAGCAGTACTTC
few,TRBJ1-3,-,TRBV5-5,CASSSLAGTIGNTIYF,TGTGCCAGCAGCTCCTTGGCCGGGACTATTGGAAACACCATATATTTT
few,TRBJ1-2,-,TRBV29-1,CSAGEGSYGYTF,TGCAGCGCCGGAGAGGGCAGCTATGGCTACACCTTC
few,TRBJ2-7,TRBD1,TRBV6-5,CASSRDRVLYEQYF,TGTGCCAGCAGTCGGGACAGGGTTCTATACGAGCAGTACTTC
few,TRBJ2-1,-,TRBV27,CASRIRIASSSYNEQFF,TGTGCCAGCAGGATTCGAATAGCGTCGAGCTCCTACAATGAGCAGTTCTTC
few,TRBJ2-6,TRBD1,TRBV9,CASSVGDRVTGANVLTF,TGTGCCAGCAGCGTAGGGGACAGGGTGACTGGGGCCAACGTCCTGACTTTC
few,TRBJ1-1,-,TRBV19,CASRRTENTEAFF,TGTGCCAGTAGGCGGACAGAGAACACTGAAGCTTTCTTT
few,TRBJ1-4,TRBD1,TRBV5-1,CASSLAVGQGVNEKLFF,TGCGCCAGCAGCTTGGCCGTCGGGCAGGGGGTTAATGAAAAACTGTTTTTT
few,TRBJ2-1,-,TRBV29-1,CSVLTGRGNEQFF,TGCAGCGTCCTCACAGGGAGAGGCAATGAGCAGTTCTTC
-,TRBJ2-2,TRBD1,TRBV6-6,CASSQRQGRAGELFF,TGTGCCAGCAGTCAAAGACAGGGTAGAGCCGGGGAGCTGTTTTTT
-,TRBJ2-7,-,TRBV10-3,CAIRRQVSSYEQYF,TGTGCCATCAGAAGACAGGTTAGCTCCTACGAGCAGTACTTC
few,TRBJ1-1,TRBD1,TRBV28,CASSTGGYPHTEAFF,TGTGCCAGCAGTACAGGGGGCTATCCACACACTGAAGCTTTCTTT
few,TRBJ2-2,-,TRBV29-1,CSVDKTGTTGELFF,TGCAGCGTCGATAAGACAGGAACCACCGGGGAGCTGTTTTTT
-,TRBJ1-2,TRBD1,TRBV2,CASTNRVGDSGYTF,TGTGCCAGCACTAACAGGGTGGGGGACAGTGGCTACACCTTC